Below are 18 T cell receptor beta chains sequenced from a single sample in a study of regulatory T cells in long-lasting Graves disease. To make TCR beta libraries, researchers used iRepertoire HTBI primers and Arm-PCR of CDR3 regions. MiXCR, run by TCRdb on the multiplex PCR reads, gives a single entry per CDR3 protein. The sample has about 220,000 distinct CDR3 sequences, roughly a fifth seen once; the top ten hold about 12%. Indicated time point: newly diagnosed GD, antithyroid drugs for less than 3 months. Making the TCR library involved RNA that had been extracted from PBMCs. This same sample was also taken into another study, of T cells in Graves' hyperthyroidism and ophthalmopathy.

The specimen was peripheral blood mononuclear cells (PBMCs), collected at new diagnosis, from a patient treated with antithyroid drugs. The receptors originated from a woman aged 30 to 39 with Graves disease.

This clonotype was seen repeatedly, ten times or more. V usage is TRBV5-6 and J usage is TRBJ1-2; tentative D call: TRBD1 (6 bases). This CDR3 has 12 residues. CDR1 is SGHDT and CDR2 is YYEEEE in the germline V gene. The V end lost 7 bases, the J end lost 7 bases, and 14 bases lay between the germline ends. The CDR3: CASGRGAGGYTF. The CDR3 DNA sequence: TGTGCCAGCGGCAGGGGCGCGGGTGGCTACACCTTC.

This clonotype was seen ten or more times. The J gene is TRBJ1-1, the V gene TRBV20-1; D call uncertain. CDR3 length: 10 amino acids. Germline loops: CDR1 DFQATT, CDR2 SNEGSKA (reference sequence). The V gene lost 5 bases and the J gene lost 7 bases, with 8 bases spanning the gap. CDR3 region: CSAERGEAFF. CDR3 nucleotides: TGCAGTGCTGAACGGGGTGAAGCTTTCTTT.

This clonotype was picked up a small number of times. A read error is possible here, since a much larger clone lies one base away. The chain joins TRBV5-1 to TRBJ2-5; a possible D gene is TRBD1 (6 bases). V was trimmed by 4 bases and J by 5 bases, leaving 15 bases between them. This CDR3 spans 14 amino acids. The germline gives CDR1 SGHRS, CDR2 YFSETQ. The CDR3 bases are TGCGCCAGCAGCCCAGGGGACCCCTCCGAGACCCAGTACTTC. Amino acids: CASSPGDPSETQYF.

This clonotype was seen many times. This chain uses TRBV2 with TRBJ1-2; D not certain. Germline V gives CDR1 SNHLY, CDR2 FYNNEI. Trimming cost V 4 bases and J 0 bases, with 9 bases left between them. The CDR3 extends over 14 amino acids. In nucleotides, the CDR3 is TGTGCCAGCAGTGCGGGCCCTACTAACTATGGCTACACCTTC. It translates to CASSAGPTNYGYTF. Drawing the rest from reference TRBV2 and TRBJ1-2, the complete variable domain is EPEVTQTPSHQVTQMGQEVILRCVPISNHLYFYWYRQILGQKVEFLVSFYNNEISEKSEIFDDQFSVERPDGSNFTLKIRSTKLEDSAMYFCASSAGPTNYGYTFGSGTRLTVV.

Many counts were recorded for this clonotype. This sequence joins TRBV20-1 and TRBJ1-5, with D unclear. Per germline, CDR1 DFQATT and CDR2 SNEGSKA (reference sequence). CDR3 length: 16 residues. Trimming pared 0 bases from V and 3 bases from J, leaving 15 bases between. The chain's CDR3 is CSARDVKAGYNQPQHF. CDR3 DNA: TGCAGTGCTAGAGATGTGAAGGCAGGTTACAATCAGCCCCAGCATTTT.

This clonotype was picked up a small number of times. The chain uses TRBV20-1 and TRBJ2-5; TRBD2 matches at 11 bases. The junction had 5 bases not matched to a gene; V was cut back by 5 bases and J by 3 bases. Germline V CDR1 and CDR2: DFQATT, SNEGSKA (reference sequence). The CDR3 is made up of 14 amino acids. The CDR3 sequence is CSAGGLAAKETQYF. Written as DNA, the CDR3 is TGCAGTGCTGGGGGACTAGCGGCAAAAGAGACCCAGTACTTC.

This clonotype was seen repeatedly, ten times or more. This chain's CDR3 is CASSFQIRTSGDPDTQYF. The CDR3 region has the DNA TGTGCCAGCAGCTTCCAAATCCGGACTAGCGGAGATCCAGATACGCAGTATTTT. The chain is built from TRBV7-8 and TRBJ2-3, with 10 bases identical to TRBD2. CDR1 is SGHVS and CDR2 is FQNEAQ in the germline V gene. The trim removed 3 bases at V and 4 bases at J, leaving 13 bases unmatched. The CDR3 sequence is 18 residues long.

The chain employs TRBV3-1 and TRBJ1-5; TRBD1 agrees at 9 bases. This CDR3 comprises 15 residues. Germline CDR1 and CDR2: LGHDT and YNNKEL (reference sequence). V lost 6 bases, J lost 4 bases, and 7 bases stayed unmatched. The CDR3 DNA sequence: TGTGCCAGCAGTACGGGACAGGGTGCAAATCAGCCCCAGCATTTT. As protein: CASSTGQGANQPQHF.

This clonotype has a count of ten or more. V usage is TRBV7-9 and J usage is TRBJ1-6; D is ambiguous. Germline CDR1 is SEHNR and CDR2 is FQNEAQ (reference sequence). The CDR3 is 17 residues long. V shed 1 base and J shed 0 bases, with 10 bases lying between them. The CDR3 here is CASSLDGSSSYNSPLHF. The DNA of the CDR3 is TGTGCCAGCAGCTTAGACGGATCGAGCTCCTATAATTCACCCCTCCACTTT.

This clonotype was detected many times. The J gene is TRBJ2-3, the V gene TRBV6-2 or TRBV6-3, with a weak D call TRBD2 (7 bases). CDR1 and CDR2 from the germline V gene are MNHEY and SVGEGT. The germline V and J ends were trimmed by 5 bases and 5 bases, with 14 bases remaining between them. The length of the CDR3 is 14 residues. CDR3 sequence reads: CASSGGGRGDTQYF. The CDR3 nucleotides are TGTGCCAGCAGTGGGGGCGGGAGAGGAGATACGCAGTATTTT.

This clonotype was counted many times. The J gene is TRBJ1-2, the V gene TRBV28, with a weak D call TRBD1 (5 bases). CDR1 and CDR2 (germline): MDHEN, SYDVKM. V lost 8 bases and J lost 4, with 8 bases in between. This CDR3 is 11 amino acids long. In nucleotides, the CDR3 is TGTGCCAGCGGGACGGCCTATGGCTACACCTTC. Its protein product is CASGTAYGYTF.

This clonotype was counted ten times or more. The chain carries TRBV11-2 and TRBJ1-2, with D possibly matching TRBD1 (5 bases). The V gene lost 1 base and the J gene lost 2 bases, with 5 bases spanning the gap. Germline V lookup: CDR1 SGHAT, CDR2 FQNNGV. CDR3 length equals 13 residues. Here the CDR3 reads CASSLAGNYGYTF. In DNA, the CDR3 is TGTGCCAGCAGCTTAGCAGGGAACTATGGCTACACCTTC.

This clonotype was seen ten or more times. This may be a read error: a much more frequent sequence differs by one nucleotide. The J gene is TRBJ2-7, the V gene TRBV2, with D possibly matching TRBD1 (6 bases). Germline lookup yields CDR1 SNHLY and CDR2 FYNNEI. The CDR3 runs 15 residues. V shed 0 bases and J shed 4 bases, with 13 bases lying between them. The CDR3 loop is CASSEARGTTYEQYF. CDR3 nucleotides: TGTGCCAGCAGTGAAGCGAGAGGGACAACATACGAGCAGTACTTC.

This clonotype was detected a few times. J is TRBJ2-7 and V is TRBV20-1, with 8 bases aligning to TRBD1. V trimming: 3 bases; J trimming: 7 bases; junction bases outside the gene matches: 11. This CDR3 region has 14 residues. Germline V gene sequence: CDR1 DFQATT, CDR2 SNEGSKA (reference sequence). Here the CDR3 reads CSASPQGARGEQYF. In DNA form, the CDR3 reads TGCAGTGCTAGCCCGCAGGGGGCGCGGGGTGAGCAGTACTTC.

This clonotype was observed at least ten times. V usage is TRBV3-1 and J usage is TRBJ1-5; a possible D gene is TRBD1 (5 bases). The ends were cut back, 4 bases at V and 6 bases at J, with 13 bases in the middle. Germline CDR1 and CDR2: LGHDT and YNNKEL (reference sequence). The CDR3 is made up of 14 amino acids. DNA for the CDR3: TGTGCCAGCAGCCGAGCCCAGGGAGGTCAGCCCCAGCATTTT. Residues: CASSRAQGGQPQHF.

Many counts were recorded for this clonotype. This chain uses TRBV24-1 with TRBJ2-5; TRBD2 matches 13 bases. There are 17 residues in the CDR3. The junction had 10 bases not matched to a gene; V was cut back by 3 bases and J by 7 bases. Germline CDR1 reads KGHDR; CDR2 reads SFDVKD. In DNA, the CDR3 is TGTGCCACCAGTGATGGACTAGCGGGGGATACCTGGGGGACCCAGTACTTC. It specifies CATSDGLAGDTWGTQYF.

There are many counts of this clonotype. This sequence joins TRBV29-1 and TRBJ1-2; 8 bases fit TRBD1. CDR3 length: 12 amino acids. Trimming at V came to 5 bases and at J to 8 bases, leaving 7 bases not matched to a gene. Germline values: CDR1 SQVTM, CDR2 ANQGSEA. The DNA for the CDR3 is TGCAGCGTTTGGCAGGGGGCGCCCGGCTACACCTTC. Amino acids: CSVWQGAPGYTF.

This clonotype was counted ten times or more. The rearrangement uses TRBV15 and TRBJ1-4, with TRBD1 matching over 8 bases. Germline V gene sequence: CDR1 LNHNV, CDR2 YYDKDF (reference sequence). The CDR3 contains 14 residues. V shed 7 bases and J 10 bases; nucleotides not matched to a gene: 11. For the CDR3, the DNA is TGTGCCACCACAATCGGACAGGGCGGGAGAAAACTGTTTTTT. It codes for CATTIGQGGRKLFF.